One TCR beta chain is described in this entry. The sample is drawn from a study of blood T cell repertoires in COVID-19. Study-level background: Sources were T cells, B-cell-depleted T cells, or PBMCs; the material itself was cDNA or gDNA.

This CDR3 is built from 13 residues. Trimming pared 2 bases from V and 4 bases from J, leaving 8 bases between. Per germline, CDR1 SGHKS and CDR2 YYEKEE (reference sequence). Original handling: Amplification with reference gene primers provided the estimates of nucleated cell counts. Measured with immunoSEQ multiplex PCR; TCRdb has only the in-frame clones, and not every one. D and trimming come from the DNA, and the V and J calls and clone size come from that table. The profile shows 150,000 to 250,000 clones, about 80% of them singletons. The participants were between roughly 18 and 89 years old and came from about two dozen US areas. Recovered status in Cohort 3 required two negative PCRs, clearance, or symptom resolution.

Sample: PBMCs or T cells enriched from blood (not recorded which). V and J are TRBV5-5 and TRBJ2-3, with TRBD2 as a possible D gene (5 bases). This sequence was found in a man in his forties who had recovered from COVID-19. Written as DNA, the CDR3 is TGTGCCAGCAGCTTACGGGGAGCAGATACGCAGTATTTT. Translating it yields CASSLRGADTQYF.